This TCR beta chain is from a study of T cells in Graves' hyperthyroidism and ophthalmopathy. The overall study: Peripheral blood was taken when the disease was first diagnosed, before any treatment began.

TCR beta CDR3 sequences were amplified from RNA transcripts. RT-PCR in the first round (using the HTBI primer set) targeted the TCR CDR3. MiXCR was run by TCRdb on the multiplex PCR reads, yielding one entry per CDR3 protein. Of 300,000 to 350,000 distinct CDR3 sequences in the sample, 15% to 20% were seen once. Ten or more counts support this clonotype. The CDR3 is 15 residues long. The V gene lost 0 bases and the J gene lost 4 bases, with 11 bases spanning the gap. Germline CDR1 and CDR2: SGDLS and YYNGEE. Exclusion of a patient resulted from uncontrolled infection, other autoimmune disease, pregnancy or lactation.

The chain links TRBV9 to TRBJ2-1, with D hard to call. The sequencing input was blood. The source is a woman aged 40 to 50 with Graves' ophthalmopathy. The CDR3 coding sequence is TGTGCCAGCAGCGTAGGGGTAGCCATGTACAATGAGCAGTTCTTC. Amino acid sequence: CASSVGVAMYNEQFF.